This T cell receptor beta chain was sequenced for a study of CD8+CD57+ T cells in acquired aplastic anemia. The TCR beta profiling, which covered VDJ combination and CDR3 sequence, was carried out using genomic DNA as the template. One entry per CDR3 protein results from TCRdb running MiXCR on the reads. The sample lists about 160,000 distinct CDR3 sequences; around 40% were seen once. This CDR3 contains 14 residues. V lost 2 bases, J lost 3 bases, and 10 bases lay in between. Germline V lookup: CDR1 SGHTA, CDR2 FQGTGA. Of note for this clonotype: A much larger clone sits a single nucleotide away, making a read error possible.

The receptor comes from a human donor in good health. This chain joins TRBV7-3 and TRBJ1-1; no definite D call. Material: sorted CD4+, CD8+, or CD8+CD57+ T cells (not recorded which) from PBMCs. The CDR3 here is CASSLRMTDTEAFF. In DNA, the CDR3 is TGTGCCAGCAGCTTACGGATGACGGACACTGAAGCTTTCTTT.